This T cell receptor beta chain was documented in a study of a mutant IDH1 vaccine in newly diagnosed glioma. At the level of the study: Those enrolled had earlier been treated with radiotherapy, temozolomide, or both, mostly both. Week 35 was safety follow-up visit V12; week 47 was end-of-study visit V13.

Whole-study results and caveats: Among top peripheral T cell clonotypes, changes seemed unrelated to pseudoprogression.

Documented time point: week 47, end of study. Every single dose of the vaccine, 300 ug of mutant IDH1 20-mer peptide, came with topical imiquimod. CDR3 length equals 17 residues. Germline assignment: CDR1 LNHNV and CDR2 YYDKDF (reference sequence). Trimming took 0 bases from V and 2 from J, leaving 15 bases between them. A remark on this clone: What it binds is unknown.

Clones were sequenced by immunoSEQ multiplex PCR, and TCRdb holds only the in-frame ones, with some missing. Among about 55,000 clones, about 80% were seen once, and the ten largest hold about 4.9%. The gene calls are TRBV15 and TRBJ2-3; the D gene is possibly TRBD1 (6 bases). The source of this sequence is a woman aged 35 to 49 with glioma. Some clones in this sample may be carry-over from other donors' samples. This material consisted of PBMCs, taken from a glioma patient whose treatment included an IDH1 peptide vaccine. In nucleotides, the CDR3 is TGTGCCACCAGCAGAGATGGTTGGGGGCTTGACACAGATACGCAGTATTTT. Translating gives CATSRDGWGLDTDTQYF.